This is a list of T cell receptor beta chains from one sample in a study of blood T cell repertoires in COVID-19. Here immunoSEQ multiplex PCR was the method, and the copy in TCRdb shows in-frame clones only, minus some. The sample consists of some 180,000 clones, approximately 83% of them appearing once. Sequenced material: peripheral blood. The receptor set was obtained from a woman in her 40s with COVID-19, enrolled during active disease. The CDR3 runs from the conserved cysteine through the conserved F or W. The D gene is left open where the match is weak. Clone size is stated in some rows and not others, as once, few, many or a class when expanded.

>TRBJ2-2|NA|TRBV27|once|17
CASSYSPHRVNTGELFF
TGTGCCAGCAGCTATAGCCCCCACAGGGTAAACACCGGGGAGCTGTTTTTT
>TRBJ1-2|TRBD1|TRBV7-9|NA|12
CASSTQGAGYTF
TGTGCCAGCAGCACCCAGGGGGCTGGCTACACCTTC
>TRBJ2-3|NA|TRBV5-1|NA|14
CASCLPRSTDTQYF
TGCGCCAGCTGCTTGCCCAGGAGCACAGATACGCAGTATTTT
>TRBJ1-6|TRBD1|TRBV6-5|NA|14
CASKEGQYNSPLHF
TGTGCCAGCAAGGAGGGACAGTATAATTCACCCCTCCACTTT
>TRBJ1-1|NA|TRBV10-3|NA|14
CAISEGAANTEAFF
TGTGCCATCAGTGAGGGGGCAGCTAACACTGAAGCTTTCTTT
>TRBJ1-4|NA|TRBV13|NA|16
CASSLSGQGGIEKLFF
TGTGCCAGCAGCTTAAGTGGGCAGGGAGGAATCGAAAAACTGTTTTTT
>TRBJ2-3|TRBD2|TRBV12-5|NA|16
CASGWGLAGFTDTQYF
TGTGCTAGTGGTTGGGGACTAGCGGGGTTCACAGATACGCAGTATTTT
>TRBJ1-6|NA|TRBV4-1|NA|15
CASSSWTDANSPLHF
TGCGCCAGCAGCTCTTGGACAGACGCTAATTCACCCCTCCACTTT
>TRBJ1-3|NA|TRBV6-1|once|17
CASSERATGMQGNTIYF
TGTGCCAGCAGTGAAAGGGCAACAGGGATGCAGGGAAACACCATATATTTT
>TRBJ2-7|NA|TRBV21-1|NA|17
CASSERFVRTGAYEQYF
TGTGCCAGCAGCGAGAGGTTCGTCAGGACAGGGGCCTACGAGCAGTACTTC
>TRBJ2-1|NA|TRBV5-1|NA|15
CASRGTGTPYNEQFF
TGCGCCAGCAGAGGGACCGGGACACCCTACAATGAGCAGTTCTTC
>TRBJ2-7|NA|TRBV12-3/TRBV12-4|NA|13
CASRETVDYEQYF
TGTGCCAGCAGGGAGACAGTGGACTACGAGCAGTACTTC
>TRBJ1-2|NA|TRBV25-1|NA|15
CASSEYGQGDYGYTF
TGTGCCAGCAGTGAATATGGTCAGGGCGACTATGGCTACACCTTC
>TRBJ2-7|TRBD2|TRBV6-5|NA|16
CASSYSTSTSSYEQYF
TGTGCCAGCAGTTACTCGACTAGCACTAGCTCCTACGAGCAGTACTTC
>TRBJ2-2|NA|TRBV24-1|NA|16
CATSDSGRLNTGELFF
TGTGCCACCAGTGATTCCGGGAGACTGAACACCGGGGAGCTGTTTTTT
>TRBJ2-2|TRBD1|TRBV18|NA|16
CASSRPTGVDTGELFF
TGTGCCAGCTCAAGACCGACAGGGGTGGACACCGGGGAGCTGTTTTTT
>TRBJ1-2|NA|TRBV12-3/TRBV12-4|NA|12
CASSLLGSGYTF
TGTGCCAGCAGTTTATTGGGGAGTGGCTACACCTTC
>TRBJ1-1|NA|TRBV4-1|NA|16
CASSQQPPGANTEAFF
TGCGCCAGCAGCCAACAACCCCCTGGGGCGAACACTGAAGCTTTCTTT
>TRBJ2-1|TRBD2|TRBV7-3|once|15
CASSLAGGPTNEQFF
TGTGCCAGCAGCTTAGCGGGAGGACCCACGAATGAGCAGTTCTTC
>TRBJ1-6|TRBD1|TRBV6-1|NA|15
CASSDRTGRASPLHF
TGTGCCAGCAGTGACCGGACAGGGAGGGCTTCACCCCTCCACTTT
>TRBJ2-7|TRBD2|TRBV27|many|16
CASSHSGGAANYEQYF
TGTGCCAGCAGTCACTCCGGGGGGGCCGCAAACTACGAGCAGTACTTC
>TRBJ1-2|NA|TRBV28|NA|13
CASTLAGNYGYTF
TGTGCCAGCACACTGGCGGGTAACTATGGCTACACCTTC
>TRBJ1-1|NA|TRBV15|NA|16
CATSRPDPGRQFKAFF
TGTGCCACCAGCAGGCCGGACCCAGGGCGACAATTTAAAGCTTTCTTT
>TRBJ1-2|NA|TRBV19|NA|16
CASEDLRGGSIYGYTF
TGTGCCAGTGAGGACCTTCGGGGGGGCAGTATCTATGGCTACACCTTC
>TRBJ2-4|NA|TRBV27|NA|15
CASSIGAPGRDIQYF
TGTGCCAGCAGTATAGGGGCCCCTGGAAGGGACATTCAGTACTTC
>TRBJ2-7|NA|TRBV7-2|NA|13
CASSLLTGVEQYF
TGTGCCAGCAGCTTACTTACCGGGGTCGAGCAGTACTTC
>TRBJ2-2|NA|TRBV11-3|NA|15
CASTRGGQRAGELFF
TGTGCCAGCACCCGAGGTGGACAGAGGGCCGGGGAGCTGTTTTTT